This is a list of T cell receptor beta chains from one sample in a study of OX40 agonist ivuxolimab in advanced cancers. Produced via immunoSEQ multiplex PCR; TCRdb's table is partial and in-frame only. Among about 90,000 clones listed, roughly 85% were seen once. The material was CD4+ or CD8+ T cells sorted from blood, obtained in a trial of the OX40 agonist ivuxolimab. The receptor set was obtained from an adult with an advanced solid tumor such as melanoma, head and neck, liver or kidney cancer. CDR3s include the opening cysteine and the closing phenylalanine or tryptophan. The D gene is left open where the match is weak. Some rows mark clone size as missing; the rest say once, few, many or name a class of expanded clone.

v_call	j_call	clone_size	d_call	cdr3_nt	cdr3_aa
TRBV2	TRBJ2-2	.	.	TGTGCCAGCAGTGTGCCCACCGGGGAGCTGTTTTTT	CASSVPTGELFF
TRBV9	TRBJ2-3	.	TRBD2	TGTGCCAGCAGCGTTTACGGGAGGAGCACAGATACGCAGTATTTT	CASSVYGRSTDTQYF
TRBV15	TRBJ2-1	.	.	TGTGCCACCAGCGATGGTGCCTACAATGAGCAGTTCTTC	CATSDGAYNEQFF
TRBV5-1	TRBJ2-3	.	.	TGCGCCAGCAGTGGGGACGGGGGCAGCACAGATACGCAGTATTTT	CASSGDGGSTDTQYF
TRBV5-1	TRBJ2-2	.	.	TGCGCCAGCAGCTTGTCGGGACAGAACACCGGGGAGCTGTTTTTT	CASSLSGQNTGELFF
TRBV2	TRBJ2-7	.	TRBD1	TGTGCCAGCTCCCTAGAGGGGACAGGGTTCTACGAGCAGTACTTC	CASSLEGTGFYEQYF
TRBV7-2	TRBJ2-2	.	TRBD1	TGTGCCAGCAGTAAAGACAGGGACCGTCCTCGGGAGCTGTTTTTT	CASSKDRDRPRELFF
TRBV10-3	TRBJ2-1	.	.	TGTGCCATCAGCACAGCCGATGAGCAGTTCTTC	CAISTADEQFF
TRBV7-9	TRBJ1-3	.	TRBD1	TGTGCCAGCAGAAGGACAGGGGACGGAAACACCATATATTTT	CASRRTGDGNTIYF
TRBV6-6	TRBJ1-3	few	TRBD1	TGTGCCAGCAGGGTCCAGGGGGCTAGTGGAAACACCATATATTTT	CASRVQGASGNTIYF